A single sample gave rise to the 3 T cell receptor beta chains below, sequenced in a study of OX40 agonist ivuxolimab in advanced cancers. Measured with immunoSEQ multiplex PCR; TCRdb has only the in-frame clones, and not every one. The sample has some 63,000 clones; around 87% are singletons. The source material was CD4+ or CD8+ T cells sorted from blood, sampled in a trial of the OX40 agonist ivuxolimab. These receptors were obtained from an adult with an advanced solid tumor such as melanoma, head and neck, liver or kidney cancer.

J is TRBJ1-2 and V is TRBV20-1; D remains unclear. Germline V gene data show CDR1 as DFQATT and CDR2 as SNEGSKA (reference sequence). Trimming took off 1 base at V and 12 bases at J, with 9 bases between the two ends. This CDR3 region has 10 residues. The CDR3 region is CSARVYSDTF. CDR3 bases: TGCAGTGCTAGAGTGTACTCGGACACCTTC.

This clone was recorded once. This sequence joins TRBV18 and TRBJ2-2, with D maybe TRBD1 (6 bases). This CDR3 region has 15 residues. V was cut by 5 bases and J by 2 bases, with 12 bases left in between. CDR1 is KGHSH, CDR2 LQKENI, per germline. The CDR3: CASSAGTTNTGELFF. In nucleotides, the CDR3 is TGTGCCAGCTCAGCCGGGACAACTAACACCGGGGAGCTGTTTTTT.

V and J are TRBV5-4 and TRBJ1-5; D is unclear. The V gene lost 0 bases and the J gene lost 6 bases, with 10 bases spanning the gap. This CDR3 is 14 amino acids long. CDR1 is SGHNT and CDR2 is YYREEE in the germline V gene (reference sequence). CDR3 DNA sequence: TGTGCCAGCAGCTTGGGGGGAGAGGGTCAGCCCCAGCATTTT. As protein: CASSLGGEGQPQHF.